The rows below give T cell receptor beta chains drawn from one sample of a study of T cell repertoires in cytomegalovirus infection. One entry per CDR3 protein, called by TCRdb with MiXCR from the reads. The profile shows around 750,000 distinct CDR3 sequences, 32% of them singletons. No cognate antigen is known for these TCRs. The material sequenced was cultured CD8+ T cells from PBMCs, taken from culture after CMV antigen stimulation. Source of these receptors: a human donor in good health (CMV status not recorded). Some clones in this sample may be carry-over from other donors' samples. CDR3s include the opening cysteine and the closing phenylalanine or tryptophan. Fields, in order: V gene, J gene, D gene, clone size, CDR3 DNA, CDR3 protein. The D gene is left open where the match is weak. Only part of the rows carry a size: once, few, many, or a class if the clone is expanded.

V: TRBV6-2/TRBV6-3
J: TRBJ2-1
D: TRBD1
size: few
DNA: TGTGCCAGCAGCCCCGACAGGGGGTTTTACAATGAGCAGTTCTTC
CDR3: CASSPDRGFYNEQFF

V: TRBV6-5
J: TRBJ2-2
D: -
size: once
DNA: TGTGCCAGCAGTTACGGGCCGAGTACCGGGGAGCTGTTTTTT
CDR3: CASSYGPSTGELFF

V: TRBV11-2
J: TRBJ1-1
D: TRBD1
size: few
DNA: TGTGCCAGCAGCGTGTATGGGACAGGTTTCCCCAAAGCTTTCTTT
CDR3: CASSVYGTGFPKAFF

V: TRBV6-5
J: TRBJ2-2
D: TRBD2
size: few
DNA: TGTGCCAGCAGGGTGGGACTAGCGGGGTTGATGGGCACCGGGGAGCTGTTTTTT
CDR3: CASRVGLAGLMGTGELFF

V: TRBV6-2/TRBV6-3
J: TRBJ1-2
D: -
size: -
DNA: TGTGCCAGCAGTGCAGGACCCACGGGCTATGGCTACACCTTC
CDR3: CASSAGPTGYGYTF

V: TRBV7-9
J: TRBJ2-1
D: TRBD2
size: -
DNA: TGTGCCAGCAGCTTGGGACTAGCGGGGCGTTACTCCTACAATGAGCAGTTCTTC
CDR3: CASSLGLAGRYSYNEQFF

V: TRBV19
J: TRBJ2-2
D: -
size: -
DNA: TGTGCCACCATCGCGGGCCTTGAATTTGGGGAGCTGTTTTTT
CDR3: CATIAGLEFGELFF

V: TRBV7-6
J: TRBJ2-7
D: -
size: many
DNA: TGTGCCAGCAGCCCTACAGAGATTGCCTACGAGCAGTACTTC
CDR3: CASSPTEIAYEQYF

V: TRBV12-3/TRBV12-4
J: TRBJ2-3
D: -
size: -
DNA: TGTGCCAGCGGTAGGGTTCTCACAGATACGCAGTATTTT
CDR3: CASGRVLTDTQYF

V: TRBV15
J: TRBJ2-1
D: TRBD1
size: -
DNA: TGTGCCACCAGCAGAGCGGGGACAGGGGCCCCCCAACCCTACAATGAGCAGTTCTTC
CDR3: CATSRAGTGAPQPYNEQFF

V: TRBV6-2/TRBV6-3
J: TRBJ1-1
D: TRBD1
size: -
DNA: TGTGCCAGCAGCTGGCTGATACGCGAGACAGGGCGGAACACTGAAGCTTTCTTT
CDR3: CASSWLIRETGRNTEAFF

V: TRBV7-6
J: TRBJ2-3
D: -
size: many
DNA: TGTGCCAGCAGCTTAGACCCCGGCTCAGATACGCAGTATTTT
CDR3: CASSLDPGSDTQYF

V: TRBV7-2
J: TRBJ1-1
D: -
size: many
DNA: TGTGCCAGCAGCTTAAGGCGACGGCGGCTCGAGAACACTGAAGCTTTCTTT
CDR3: CASSLRRRRLENTEAFF

V: TRBV27
J: TRBJ2-1
D: TRBD1
size: once
DNA: TGTGCCAGCAGTTTAGCTATTCCCGGGACAGGGGGCTCGGGATACAATGAGCAGTTCTTC
CDR3: CASSLAIPGTGGSGYNEQFF

V: TRBV7-9
J: TRBJ2-1
D: -
size: -
DNA: TGTGCCAGCAGACCTAGCCCGAGCTCCTACAATGAGCAGTTCTTC
CDR3: CASRPSPSSYNEQFF

V: TRBV11-2
J: TRBJ2-1
D: TRBD2
size: -
DNA: TGTGCCAGCAGCTTAGAGGTAGCGGGGGGGCGCAATGAGCAGTTCTTC
CDR3: CASSLEVAGGRNEQFF

V: TRBV12-3/TRBV12-4
J: TRBJ1-3
D: TRBD1
size: -
DNA: TGTGCCAGCAGTTTGACAGGGCCCTTCTCTGGAAACACCATATATTTT
CDR3: CASSLTGPFSGNTIYF

V: TRBV4-3
J: TRBJ2-2
D: -
size: -
DNA: TGCGCCAGCACCCAAGACGCAGGTGGGACCGGGGAGCTGTTTTTT
CDR3: CASTQDAGGTGELFF

V: TRBV27
J: TRBJ1-2
D: -
size: -
DNA: TGTGCCAGCAAGGACGGCCTGGGCTATGGCTACACCTTC
CDR3: CASKDGLGYGYTF

V: TRBV27
J: TRBJ2-7
D: TRBD2
size: many
DNA: TGTGCCAGCAGTCCTAGCGGGGGGCACTCCTACGAGCAGTACTTC
CDR3: CASSPSGGHSYEQYF

V: TRBV4-2
J: TRBJ1-1
D: -
size: -
DNA: TGTGCCAGCAGCCAAGAAGCGTCACTGAACACTGAAGCTTTCTTT
CDR3: CASSQEASLNTEAFF

V: TRBV27
J: TRBJ1-6
D: -
size: -
DNA: TGTGCCAGCAGCGTCGGGAGGGGGATGAATTCACCCCTCCACTTT
CDR3: CASSVGRGMNSPLHF

V: TRBV20-1
J: TRBJ2-1
D: -
size: few
DNA: TGCAGTGCTAGCTGGGGTAGCCCCTACAATGAGCAGTTCTTC
CDR3: CSASWGSPYNEQFF

V: TRBV6-6
J: TRBJ1-2
D: -
size: few
DNA: TGTGCCAGCAGTTATTATAGAGGGGGGGCGGCTAACTATGGCTACACCTTC
CDR3: CASSYYRGGAANYGYTF

V: TRBV4-1
J: TRBJ2-1
D: -
size: few
DNA: TGCGCCAGCAGCCAAGCCAAGGGGAGTGAGCAGTTCTTC
CDR3: CASSQAKGSEQFF

V: TRBV7-9
J: TRBJ2-1
D: -
size: many
DNA: TGTGCCAGCAGCCATGACAGCGCCAAAGACAATGAGCAGTTCTTC
CDR3: CASSHDSAKDNEQFF

V: TRBV7-8
J: TRBJ1-5
D: TRBD1
size: -
DNA: TGTGCCAGCAGCGCCACGACAGGGAACAATCAGCCCCAGCATTTT
CDR3: CASSATTGNNQPQHF

V: TRBV12-3/TRBV12-4
J: TRBJ2-2
D: -
size: many
DNA: TGTGCCAGCAGTTCCTCCCCGGGGACCGGGGAGCTGTTTTTT
CDR3: CASSSSPGTGELFF

V: TRBV7-6
J: TRBJ2-2
D: TRBD1
size: -
DNA: TGTGTCAGCAGCGAGCGCACAGGGGGCGCCTCGAACACCGGGGAGCTGTTTTTT
CDR3: CVSSERTGGASNTGELFF

V: TRBV13
J: TRBJ1-2
D: TRBD1
size: -
DNA: TGTGCCAGCAGCTTTGGACAGGGATTTTCCTATGGCTACACCTTC
CDR3: CASSFGQGFSYGYTF

V: TRBV19
J: TRBJ1-6
D: TRBD1
size: few
DNA: TGTGCCAGTAGTACCCTTCGTCACAGGGGCCTGGGATCACCCCTCCACTTT
CDR3: CASSTLRHRGLGSPLHF

V: TRBV4-2
J: TRBJ2-2
D: -
size: -
DNA: TGTGCCAGCAGCCACAGGGATGGCGGGGAGCTGTTTTTT
CDR3: CASSHRDGGELFF

V: TRBV19
J: TRBJ2-1
D: -
size: many
DNA: TGTGCCAGTAGTATAGCCCTTCTGACTATCCAACTCTACAATGAGCAGTTCTTC
CDR3: CASSIALLTIQLYNEQFF

V: TRBV5-6
J: TRBJ2-2
D: TRBD2
size: -
DNA: TGTGCCAGCAGCTTCGGCGGGGGATTCACCGGGGAGCTGTTTTTT
CDR3: CASSFGGGFTGELFF

V: TRBV7-3
J: TRBJ1-1
D: -
size: -
DNA: TGTGCCAGCAGCTTGACAGGCGGGTTTCGCTCTGAAGCTTTCTTT
CDR3: CASSLTGGFRSEAFF

V: TRBV6-1
J: TRBJ1-2
D: TRBD1
size: few
DNA: TGTGCCGGCCGGAGGGGGCATGGCTACACCTTC
CDR3: CAGRRGHGYTF

V: TRBV11-2
J: TRBJ2-5
D: -
size: many
DNA: TGTGCCAGCAGCTTAAGGCAGGGGAAGGAGACCCAGTACTTC
CDR3: CASSLRQGKETQYF

V: TRBV27
J: TRBJ1-2
D: -
size: -
DNA: TGTGCCAGCAGTTTATCGGTCCCTAACTATGGCTACACCTTC
CDR3: CASSLSVPNYGYTF

V: TRBV20-1
J: TRBJ2-1
D: -
size: -
DNA: TGCAGTGCTAGTTTGGGGGATAGCTCCTACAATGAGCAGTTCTTC
CDR3: CSASLGDSSYNEQFF

V: TRBV24-1
J: TRBJ2-5
D: -
size: -
DNA: TGTGCCACCGTAACGGATTCCATCCAAGAGACCCAGTACTTC
CDR3: CATVTDSIQETQYF

V: TRBV20-1
J: TRBJ1-1
D: -
size: few
DNA: TGCAGTGCTAGAGAGGCGGGGAATGCTTTCTTT
CDR3: CSAREAGNAFF

V: TRBV6-2/TRBV6-3
J: TRBJ1-1
D: TRBD1
size: few
DNA: TGTGCCAGCAGTTTCCAACTATCGACAGGGATGTTTTCTGGGGAAACTGAAGCTTTCTTT
CDR3: CASSFQLSTGMFSGETEAFF

V: TRBV9
J: TRBJ2-2
D: -
size: -
DNA: TGTGCCAGCAGCCCATATGGTCTAGCCAACACCGGGGAGCTGTTTTTT
CDR3: CASSPYGLANTGELFF

V: TRBV5-4
J: TRBJ2-4
D: TRBD2
size: many
DNA: TGTGCCAGCAGCACAGCGGGGTGGGCCAAAAACATTCAGTACTTC
CDR3: CASSTAGWAKNIQYF

V: TRBV7-9
J: TRBJ1-4
D: TRBD1
size: -
DNA: TGTGCCAGCAGCTTATTTGGGACAGGGGCCAATAATGAAAAACTGTTTTTT
CDR3: CASSLFGTGANNEKLFF

V: TRBV5-6
J: TRBJ1-1
D: TRBD1
size: -
DNA: TGTGCCAGCAGCTTGGAGGGGGCGCTACTTACTGAAGCTTTCTTT
CDR3: CASSLEGALLTEAFF

V: TRBV7-8
J: TRBJ1-1
D: -
size: -
DNA: TGTGCCAGCAGCACAGTAAAGAGGAGGACTGAAGCTTTCTTT
CDR3: CASSTVKRRTEAFF

V: TRBV6-2/TRBV6-3
J: TRBJ1-1
D: TRBD1
size: many
DNA: TGTGCCAGCTCCAGAACAGGGGACTACATGAACACTGAAGCTTTCTTT
CDR3: CASSRTGDYMNTEAFF

V: TRBV6-1
J: TRBJ2-5
D: -
size: -
DNA: TGTGCCAGCAGTGAAGTCGACCAAGAGACCCAGTACTTC
CDR3: CASSEVDQETQYF

V: TRBV19
J: TRBJ2-3
D: -
size: -
DNA: TGTGCCAGTAATATAGTTGGGGATACGCAGTATTTT
CDR3: CASNIVGDTQYF

V: TRBV6-1
J: TRBJ1-4
D: -
size: -
DNA: TGTGCCAGCAGTGAAGGTCCCAGAACGGCCTTACATGAAAAACTGTTTTTT
CDR3: CASSEGPRTALHEKLFF

V: TRBV14
J: TRBJ1-2
D: -
size: -
DNA: TGTGCCAGCAGCCAAGGACACCTTACCGGCTACACCTTC
CDR3: CASSQGHLTGYTF